The 25 T cell receptor beta chains presented below share a single source sample, sequenced in a study of identical twins. TCRdb re-called the 5' RACE reads through MiXCR, storing one row per CDR3 protein. Among roughly 350,000 distinct CDR3 sequences, approximately 10% were seen once, and the ten largest hold over 7%. Sequences were obtained from naive T cells sorted from blood. The receptors were gathered from a woman in her forties or fifties in good health.

J is TRBJ2-2 and V is TRBV20-1, with D possibly matching TRBD1 (6 bases). In germline, CDR1 is DFQATT, CDR2 SNEGSKA (reference sequence). The ends were cut back, 5 bases at V and 4 bases at J, with 11 bases in the middle. The CDR3 totals 13 residues. As DNA, the CDR3 is TGCAGTGCTCAAGACAGGCCCACCGGGGAGCTGTTTTTT. It translates to CSAQDRPTGELFF.

J is TRBJ2-4 and V is TRBV5-1, with D possibly matching TRBD1 (5 bases). The CDR3 is made up of 17 amino acids. V was clipped by 4 bases and J by 0 bases, with 17 bases between them. The V gene's germline CDR1 is SGHRS and CDR2 YFSETQ. CDR3 sequence: CASSTGVGALAKNIQYF. CDR3 nucleotide sequence: TGCGCCAGCAGCACTGGTGTAGGGGCGCTAGCCAAAAACATTCAGTACTTC.

This clonotype turned up a few times. The V and J genes are TRBV7-2 and TRBJ2-4; the D is unclear. Germline V CDR1 and CDR2: SGHTA, FQGNSA. Trimming stripped 5 bases from V and 9 bases from J, with 11 bases between. The CDR3 consists of 12 residues. The DNA for the CDR3 is TGTGCCAGCAGCCCAACTGGTGGCATTCAGTACTTC. Translated: CASSPTGGIQYF.

This clonotype has just a few counts. The rearrangement links TRBV4-1 to TRBJ2-1; maybe TRBD2 (5 bases). CDR1 is MGHRA and CDR2 is YSYEKL in the germline V gene. The CDR3 loop spans 13 amino acids. The V and J ends lost 4 bases and 9 bases respectively, with 13 bases between them. The CDR3 coding sequence is TGCGCCAGCAGCCCGCCCGGGATAAGTGAGCAGTTCTTC. It codes for CASSPPGISEQFF.

This clonotype occurred many times. The rearrangement links TRBV15 to TRBJ2-1, with 12 nucleotides matching TRBD2. The CDR3 covers 16 residues. Germline CDR1 is LNHNV and CDR2 is YYDKDF (reference sequence). V gave up 0 bases and J gave up 7 bases; unmatched junction bases: 4. The CDR3 nucleotides read TGTGCCACCAGCAGAGATCAGACTAGCGGGAGAAATGAGCAGTTCTTC. It specifies CATSRDQTSGRNEQFF.

The sample holds many counts of this clonotype. For the CDR3, the DNA is TGCAGTACCCTAGCGGGCGCGCCTTACAATGAGCAGTTCTTC. Protein: CSTLAGAPYNEQFF. The V and J genes are TRBV20-1 and TRBJ2-1; TRBD2 matches at 8 bases. The germline gives CDR1 DFQATT, CDR2 SNEGSKA (reference sequence). The CDR3 is made up of 14 amino acids. Trimming cost V 8 bases and J 4 bases; bases outside gene matches: 10.

As for this clonotype: A much larger clonotype is one base distant, so this may be a read error. The V and J genes are TRBV14 and TRBJ2-3; no clear D. Germline V CDR1 and CDR2: SGHDN, FVKESK. The CDR3 spans 13 residues. The CDR3 DNA sequence: TGTGTCAGCAGCCAAGTGGTACCAGATACGCAGTATTTT. It encodes CVSSQVVPDTQYF.

This clonotype appeared a few times. J is TRBJ2-2 and V is TRBV27; D is uncertain. This CDR3 is 16 amino acids long. Trimming removed 2 bases from V and 2 bases from J, with 12 bases in between. The V gene's germline CDR1 is MNHEY and CDR2 SMNVEV (reference sequence). Here the CDR3 reads CASSLTPNHNTGELFF. CDR3 bases: TGTGCCAGCAGTTTAACCCCGAACCATAACACCGGGGAGCTGTTTTTT.

In its sample, this clonotype was seen many times. CDR3 coding DNA: TGTGCCAGCAGGGGGGATGGAAATCAGCCCCAGCATTTT. It is translated as CASRGDGNQPQHF. The chain has TRBV12-3 or TRBV12-4 and TRBJ1-5; TRBD1 might be the D (5 bases). This CDR3 comprises 13 residues. Trimming pared 6 bases from V and 4 bases from J, leaving 10 bases between.

The chain has TRBV12-3 or TRBV12-4 and TRBJ2-1, with a tentative D call TRBD2 (5 bases). This CDR3 region has 12 residues. Deletions cut 5 bases from V and 8 bases from J, with 10 bases between. The CDR3 loop reads CASSPGWYEQFF. CDR3 in DNA: TGTGCCAGCAGTCCGGGGTGGTATGAGCAGTTCTTC.

This clonotype has just a few counts. The chain has TRBV24-1 and TRBJ2-3; 7 bases fit TRBD1. V dropped 3 bases and J dropped 5; count of bases not matched to a gene: 10. Germline assignment: CDR1 KGHDR and CDR2 SFDVKD. The CDR3 loop spans 16 amino acids. For the CDR3, the DNA is TGTGCCACCAGTGATCACCGAGACAGGGCGGGAGATACGCAGTATTTT. Its translation is CATSDHRDRAGDTQYF.

This clonotype was counted at least ten times. This chain uses TRBV3-1 with TRBJ2-7, with 7 bases aligning to TRBD1. The CDR3 extends over 14 amino acids. Per germline, CDR1 LGHDT and CDR2 YNNKEL (reference sequence). The junction had 5 bases not matched to a gene; V was cut back by 1 base and J by 5 bases. In DNA, the CDR3 is TGTGCCAGCAGCCAAGGTGTCAGGGGGAACGAGCAGTACTTC. As protein: CASSQGVRGNEQYF.

This clonotype was detected ten times or more. V and J are TRBV29-1 and TRBJ1-2; 7 nucleotides line up with TRBD1. Germline V gene sequence: CDR1 SQVTM, CDR2 ANQGSEA. Trimming at V came to 4 bases and at J to 7 bases, leaving 6 bases not matched to a gene. This CDR3 contains 12 residues. The CDR3, as DNA: TGCAGCGTTGGGGGGACAGTTAGTGGCTACACCTTC. It codes for CSVGGTVSGYTF.

This sequence joins TRBV2 and TRBJ2-7; D unresolved. CDR3 length equals 12 residues. The germline CDR1 and CDR2 sequences are SNHLY and FYNNEI. V shed 3 bases and J shed 6 bases, with 9 bases lying between them. CDR3 loop: CASSEAVREQYV. CDR3 nucleotides: TGTGCCAGCAGTGAGGCAGTTCGCGAGCAGTACGTC.

The chain employs TRBV7-9 and TRBJ2-7; D remains ambiguous. The V end lost 3 bases, the J end lost 2 bases, and 11 bases lay between the germline ends. Germline CDR1 is SEHNR and CDR2 is FQNEAQ (reference sequence). CDR3 length: 14 residues. The CDR3 loop reads CASSFLGSPYEQYV. The CDR3, as DNA: TGTGCCAGCAGCTTCCTAGGCTCCCCCTACGAGCAGTACGTC.

The gene calls are TRBV7-6 and TRBJ2-7, with D perhaps TRBD1 (6 bases). CDR3 length equals 18 residues. V lost 1 base and J lost 2, with 21 bases in between. CDR1 and CDR2 (germline): SGHVS, FNYEAQ. This CDR3 reads CASSLVTAGQFGTYEQYV. The CDR3 coding sequence is TGTGCCAGCAGCTTAGTAACGGCCGGACAGTTTGGGACCTACGAGCAGTACGTC.

The chain joins TRBV3-1 to TRBJ1-3; D ambiguous. Trimming took 0 bases from V and 0 from J, leaving 9 bases between them. There are 16 residues in the CDR3. Germline values: CDR1 LGHDT, CDR2 YNNKEL (reference sequence). DNA for the CDR3: TGTGCCAGCAGCCAAGATATGGACTACTCTGGAAACACCATATATTTT. Translation: CASSQDMDYSGNTIYF.

There are many counts of this clonotype. J is TRBJ2-1 and V is TRBV20-1, with D possibly matching TRBD2 (5 bases). The germline CDR1 and CDR2 sequences are DFQATT and SNEGSKA (reference sequence). This CDR3 region has 16 residues. Trimming shortened V by 1 base and J by 0 bases, and 13 bases separated the two germline ends. This CDR3 reads CSARGGSSSSYNEQFF. The CDR3 DNA is TGCAGTGCTAGAGGTGGGAGTTCCAGCTCCTACAATGAGCAGTTCTTC.

The table lists this clonotype with a few counts. The chain links TRBV24-1 to TRBJ2-3; no reliable D call. V gave up 9 bases and J gave up 0 bases, with 9 bases separating them. The CDR3 consists of 13 residues. Germline CDR1 reads KGHDR; CDR2 reads SFDVKD. In nucleotides, the CDR3 is TGTGCCACCCGGACCCGTAGCACAGATACGCAGTATTTT. Translated: CATRTRSTDTQYF.

CDR3 DNA: TGTGCCAGCAGCTTAGCCCACCGGGACAGGGGTTTGGCTTCCTACGAGCAGTACTTC. Protein: CASSLAHRDRGLASYEQYF. This sequence joins TRBV7-9 and TRBJ2-7, with 10 bases identical to TRBD1. Germline-derived CDR1 and CDR2 are SEHNR and FQNEAQ (reference sequence). Trimming removed 0 bases from V and 1 base from J; junction bases left unmatched: 12. The CDR3 loop spans 19 amino acids. Together with reference TRBV7-9 and TRBJ2-7, the CDR3 gives the full variable domain: DTGVSQNPRHKITKRGQNVTFRCDPISEHNRLYWYRQTLGQGPEFLTYFQNEAQLEKSRLLSDRFSAERPKGSFSTLEIQRTEQGDSAMYLCASSLAHRDRGLASYEQYFGPGTRLTVT.

This clonotype was counted a few times. V usage is TRBV27 and J usage is TRBJ2-1; D gene uncertain. The CDR3 is 14 residues long. Looked up from germline, CDR1 is MNHEY and CDR2 is SMNVEV (reference sequence). Trimming shortened V by 7 bases and J by 6 bases, and 16 bases separated the two germline ends. CDR3 sequence reads: CASIGMGSLNEQFF. The CDR3 DNA sequence: TGTGCCAGCATTGGAATGGGAAGTCTCAATGAGCAGTTCTTC.

Many counts were recorded for this clonotype. The gene calls are TRBV7-9 and TRBJ1-2, with 10 bases fitting TRBD1. The germline CDR1 and CDR2 sequences are SEHNR and FQNEAQ (reference sequence). The CDR3 length is 18 residues. The J segment lost 4 bases and the V segment lost 3 bases, leaving 14 bases of the junction unmatched. This chain's CDR3 is CASSFQPGQGRIFYGYTF. The CDR3 DNA follows: TGTGCCAGCAGCTTTCAACCGGGACAGGGGCGTATTTTCTATGGCTACACCTTC.

V gene TRBV7-2 combines with J gene TRBJ2-3, with 10 bases that match TRBD2. V lost 7 bases to trimming and J lost 3 bases; unmatched junction nucleotides: 7. Germline lookup yields CDR1 SGHTA and CDR2 FQGNSA. This CDR3 contains 15 residues. CDR3 loop: CASNPSGSRTDTQYF. The DNA for the CDR3 is TGTGCCAGCAACCCTAGCGGGAGTCGAACAGATACGCAGTATTTT.

This clonotype was recorded at least ten times. CDR3 bases: TGTGCCAGCAGCTCCCACCCTGGAGCTGAAGCTTTCTTT. Its translation is CASSSHPGAEAFF. This chain joins TRBV7-9 and TRBJ1-1, with D uncertain. Trimming took 4 bases from V and 6 from J, leaving 12 bases between them. The germline gives CDR1 SEHNR, CDR2 FQNEAQ (reference sequence). This CDR3 region has 13 residues.

Details on this clonotype: Given a much more abundant clone one base away, this may be a read error. V and J are TRBV5-1 and TRBJ1-2; a possible D gene is TRBD1 (6 bases). This CDR3 comprises 14 residues. In germline, CDR1 is SGHRS, CDR2 YFSETQ. CDR3 protein: CASSSAGDLYGYPF. The DNA of the CDR3 is TGCGCCAGCAGCTCGGCAGGGGATCTTTATGGCTACCCCTTC.